This entry lists 27 T cell receptor beta chains sequenced from one sample in a study of cytomegalovirus exposure and HLA in healthy donors (TCRdb year 2017). Library prep was done by the immunoSEQ multiplex PCR assay. What TCRdb holds here is the immuneACCESS table cut down to in-frame rearrangements. Part of the clones is not present; checked against another copy, under half of the missing clones reflect an unresolved V gene, and the others are unexplained. The sample has about 220,000 clones on record, 85% to 95% of them singletons. The top ten constitute 1% to 1.2% of the sample. Material for sequencing was PBMCs. The source of these receptors is a woman under 30 in good health and CMV-seronegative.

V usage is TRBV11-2 and J usage is TRBJ2-7, with 8 nucleotides matching TRBD2. Germline assignment: CDR1 SGHAT and CDR2 FQNNGV. The CDR3 runs to 13 residues. V gave up 4 bases and J gave up 4 bases; unmatched junction bases: 3. The chain's CDR3 is CASSWAGGYEQYF. Here the CDR3 DNA reads TGTGCCAGCAGCTGGGCGGGGGGATACGAGCAGTACTTC.

This chain joins TRBV6-5 and TRBJ1-5; 8 positions agree with TRBD1. CDR1 is MNHEY, CDR2 SVGAGI, per germline. V dropped 7 bases and J dropped 9; count of bases not matched to a gene: 8. CDR3 length: 13 residues. The CDR3 DNA reads TGTGCCAGCAAAAGGACAGGGTCGGGGCCCCAGCATTTT. Translated, it gives CASKRTGSGPQHF.

The rearrangement uses TRBV19 and TRBJ2-7; 8 nucleotides line up with TRBD1. The CDR3 sequence is 15 residues long. The trim removed 6 bases at V and 0 bases at J, leaving 7 bases unmatched. The germline V gene encodes CDR1 LNHDA and CDR2 SQIVND (reference sequence). The CDR3 region is CASSYGTGGSYEQYF. As DNA, the CDR3 is TGTGCCAGTAGCTATGGGACAGGCGGCTCCTACGAGCAGTACTTC.

The J gene is TRBJ1-6, the V gene TRBV7-9; D is uncertain. This CDR3 comprises 17 residues. The ends were cut back, 8 bases at V and 0 bases at J, with 17 bases in the middle. Germline-derived CDR1 and CDR2 are SEHNR and FQNEAQ (reference sequence). As DNA, the CDR3 is TGTGCCAGCCGCCTCGATGCCCTGAGCTCCTATAATTCACCCCTCCACTTT. Encoded protein: CASRLDALSSYNSPLHF.

V usage is TRBV27 and J usage is TRBJ2-7; 11 bases line up with TRBD1. Germline CDR1 is MNHEY and CDR2 is SMNVEV (reference sequence). This CDR3 has 17 amino acids. Germline trimming cut 0 bases from V and 4 bases from J; bases unmatched to any gene: 8. CDR3 DNA sequence: TGTGCCAGCAGTTTATCAGCGCCCGGACAGGGGGCTTACGAGCAGTACTTC. Protein sequence: CASSLSAPGQGAYEQYF.

The V and J genes are TRBV18 and TRBJ2-1, with D perhaps matching TRBD2 (5 bases). With 2 bases removed from V and 3 bases from J, the gap between germline ends came to 11 bases. This CDR3 is built from 15 residues. CDR1 KGHSH and CDR2 LQKENI come from the germline V gene. This CDR3 is CASSPGQDFYNEQFF. The CDR3 region has the DNA TGTGCCAGCTCACCAGGCCAGGACTTCTACAATGAGCAGTTCTTC.

There are a few counts of this clone. The gene calls are TRBV29-1 and TRBJ1-2; D perhaps matches TRBD1 (6 bases). V was cut by 5 bases and J by 4 bases, with 8 bases left in between. This CDR3 is built from 11 residues. Germline V gene lookup returns CDR1 SQVTM and CDR2 ANQGSEA. The CDR3 DNA is TGCAGCGTTCGGGACACCTATGGCTACACCTTC. Translated, it gives CSVRDTYGYTF. Together with reference TRBV29-1 and TRBJ1-2, the CDR3 gives the full variable domain: SAVISQKPSRDICQRGTSLTIQCQVDSQVTMMFWYRQQPGQSLTLIATANQGSEATYESGFVIDKFPISRPNLTFSTLTVSNMSPEDSSIYLCSVRDTYGYTFGSGTRLTVV.

The CDR3 is CASSVGTGFGNTIYF. Written as DNA, the CDR3 is TGTGCCAGCAGCGTGGGGACAGGATTTGGAAACACCATATATTTT. The chain combines TRBV13 with TRBJ1-3, with 8 bases fitting TRBD1. This CDR3 is built from 15 residues. Losses at the gene ends were 5 bases for V and 3 bases for J; bases not matched to a gene: 6. CDR1 is PRHDT and CDR2 is FYEKMQ in the germline V gene (reference sequence).

The chain couples TRBV7-9 to TRBJ2-2; possibly TRBD2 for D (6 bases). The CDR3 extends over 16 amino acids. In germline, CDR1 is SEHNR, CDR2 FQNEAQ (reference sequence). V lost 4 bases, J lost 3 bases, and 15 bases lay in between. The CDR3, as DNA: TGTGCCAGCAGCTACGCAGCCCGGAGGGACACCGGGGAGCTGTTTTTT. Its protein is CASSYAARRDTGELFF.

The V and J genes are TRBV4-2 and TRBJ2-7, with 11 bases matching TRBD2. Germline CDR1 and CDR2: LGHNA and YNFKEQ. The junction had 6 bases not matched to a gene; V was cut back by 4 bases and J by 1 base. This CDR3 is 16 amino acids long. CDR3 region: CASSPGTSGSSYEQYF. The CDR3 DNA is TGTGCCAGCAGCCCAGGGACTAGCGGTAGTTCCTACGAGCAGTACTTC.

The chain recombines TRBV9 with TRBJ1-1; D is unresolved. This CDR3 comprises 11 residues. Germline CDR1 is SGDLS and CDR2 is YYNGEE. Trimming took off 6 bases at V and 4 bases at J, with 7 bases between the two ends. In nucleotides, the CDR3 is TGTGCCAGCACCCAGTTCACTGAAGCTTTCTTT. This codes for CASTQFTEAFF.

The V call is TRBV5-6, the J call TRBJ1-5, with D possibly matching TRBD1 (5 bases). The CDR3 runs to 15 residues. Trimming removed 0 bases from V and 6 bases from J, with 13 bases in between. Germline V gene lookup returns CDR1 SGHDT and CDR2 YYEEEE. CDR3 in DNA: TGTGCCAGCAGCTTGGCGGCAGGGCCAGTTCAGCCCCAGCATTTT. This translates into CASSLAAGPVQPQHF.

The chain joins TRBV9 to TRBJ2-2, with D perhaps TRBD2 (6 bases). The CDR3 is 16 amino acids. Per the germline V gene, CDR1 is SGDLS and CDR2 is YYNGEE. Trimming pared 0 bases from V and 3 bases from J, leaving 12 bases between. Here the CDR3 DNA reads TGTGCCAGCAGCGTAGAGTTAGCGGCTCACACCGGGGAGCTGTTTTTT. This encodes CASSVELAAHTGELFF.

The V and J genes are TRBV27 and TRBJ2-7; D is perhaps TRBD1 (6 bases). CDR1 and CDR2 from the germline V gene are MNHEY and SMNVEV (reference sequence). Trimming cost V 3 bases and J 3 bases, with 12 bases left between them. The CDR3 extends over 14 amino acids. The CDR3 region has the DNA TGTGCCAGCAGTTTGGGGACACCGATCTACGAGCAGTACTTC. Translated: CASSLGTPIYEQYF.

The chain combines TRBV9 with TRBJ1-1; D is unresolved. The germline V gene encodes CDR1 SGDLS and CDR2 YYNGEE. The CDR3 totals 12 residues. V was shortened by 3 bases and J by 6 bases, with 9 bases between the two germline ends. For the CDR3, the DNA is TGTGCCAGCAGCGCATTGGGCGCTGAAGCTTTCTTT. This encodes CASSALGAEAFF.

The rearrangement uses TRBV28 and TRBJ1-6; 10 bases match TRBD1. This CDR3 has 15 amino acids. The germline gives CDR1 MDHEN, CDR2 SYDVKM. The V and J ends lost 5 bases and 7 bases, in that order; junction bases with no gene match: 5. The CDR3 DNA follows: TGTGCCAGCAGTCCCGCGGGACAGGGGAATTCACCCCTCCACTTT. This sequence encodes CASSPAGQGNSPLHF.

CDR3 DNA: TGTGCCAGCAGCGTTATTACCGGGTACCCCTACGAGCAGTACTTC. It translates to CASSVITGYPYEQYF. The rearrangement uses TRBV9 and TRBJ2-7; no reliable D call. Germline V CDR1 and CDR2: SGDLS, YYNGEE. The CDR3 sequence is 15 residues long. V lost 2 bases and J lost 2, with 14 bases in between. Variable domain in full (rest from reference TRBV9 and TRBJ2-7): DSGVTQTPKHLITATGQRVTLRCSPRSGDLSVYWYQQSLDQGLQFLIQYYNGEERAKGNILERFSAQQFPDLHSELNLSSLELGDSALYFCASSVITGYPYEQYFGPGTRLTVT.

The genes are TRBV6-5 and TRBJ2-7, with TRBD1 as a possible D gene (6 bases). CDR1 is MNHEY, CDR2 SVGAGI, per germline. Trimming took 6 bases from V and 6 from J, leaving 12 bases between them. This CDR3 region has 12 residues. In nucleotides, the CDR3 is TGTGCCAGCAGATCACCCAGGGGCGAGCAGTACTTC. It yields the protein CASRSPRGEQYF.

The chain couples TRBV6-6 to TRBJ2-7, with 10 nucleotides matching TRBD2. The junction had 3 bases not matched to a gene; V was cut back by 1 base and J by 3 bases. Germline loops: CDR1 MNHNY, CDR2 SVGAGI (reference sequence). The CDR3 totals 15 residues. The CDR3 DNA follows: TGTGCCAGCAGTTACTGGTCTAGCGGGAGCTACGAGCAGTACTTC. Translation gives CASSYWSSGSYEQYF.

The chain has TRBV9 and TRBJ2-2, with TRBD2 matching 10 bases. V was pared by 0 bases and J by 6 bases, with 2 bases of the junction left unmatched. Germline V gene data show CDR1 as SGDLS and CDR2 as YYNGEE. This CDR3 spans 15 amino acids. CDR3 sequence: CASSVGTSGAGELFF. The CDR3 DNA reads TGTGCCAGCAGCGTAGGGACTAGCGGTGCCGGGGAGCTGTTTTTT. Full variable domain (remainder filled in from reference TRBV9 and TRBJ2-2): DSGVTQTPKHLITATGQRVTLRCSPRSGDLSVYWYQQSLDQGLQFLIQYYNGEERAKGNILERFSAQQFPDLHSELNLSSLELGDSALYFCASSVGTSGAGELFFGEGSRLTVL.

The chain carries TRBV7-8 and TRBJ1-1; unclear D gene. With 5 bases removed from V and 6 bases from J, the gap between germline ends came to 19 bases. The CDR3 runs to 15 residues. In germline, CDR1 is SGHVS, CDR2 FQNEAQ. CDR3 in amino acids: CASSPSPGGWAEAFF. The CDR3 nucleotides are TGTGCCAGCAGCCCCTCGCCGGGAGGTTGGGCTGAAGCTTTCTTT.

In this sample, this clone turned up once. The rearrangement uses TRBV19 and TRBJ2-5, with 7 positions matching TRBD2. With V trimmed by 3 bases and J by 3 bases, 4 bases remained unmatched. The germline V gene encodes CDR1 LNHDA and CDR2 SQIVND (reference sequence). This CDR3 comprises 14 residues. The CDR3 nucleotides are TGTGCCAGTAGTATCCTAGCGGAAGAAGAGACCCAGTACTTC. As protein: CASSILAEEETQYF.

CDR3 nucleotides: TGTGCCAGCAGTGAGGGGGGTGCGTACCAAGAGACCCAGTACTTC. Protein sequence: CASSEGGAYQETQYF. The gene calls are TRBV2 and TRBJ2-5; D is possibly TRBD2 (6 bases). This CDR3 is built from 15 residues. The germline CDR1 and CDR2 sequences are SNHLY and FYNNEI. V lost 3 bases and J 0 bases, leaving 11 bases between the germline ends.

The genes are TRBV25-1 and TRBJ2-7, with a possible D match to TRBD1 (6 bases). V lost 4 bases, J lost 6 bases, and 22 bases lay in between. Germline CDR1 is MGHDK and CDR2 is SYGVNS. This CDR3 has 16 amino acids. The CDR3 region has the DNA TGTGCCAGCAGTGTTGGGTCCCGTGGGGGCAGGTCCGAGCAGTACTTC. As protein: CASSVGSRGGRSEQYF.

The rearrangement uses TRBV7-9 and TRBJ2-1, with 11 bases matching TRBD2. CDR3 size: 14 residues. The junction had 6 bases not matched to a gene; V was cut back by 5 bases and J by 9 bases. Germline V lookup: CDR1 SEHNR, CDR2 FQNEAQ (reference sequence). The CDR3 region is CASSRTSGRIEQFF. CDR3 DNA sequence: TGTGCCAGCAGCCGCACTAGCGGGAGAATTGAGCAGTTCTTC.

The chain uses TRBV2 and TRBJ1-4; no reliable D call. V was clipped by 3 bases and J by 6 bases, with 14 bases between them. Germline V gives CDR1 SNHLY, CDR2 FYNNEI. The CDR3 consists of 15 residues. CDR3 sequence: CASSEVGDIDEKLFF. The CDR3 DNA follows: TGTGCCAGCAGTGAGGTCGGGGATATCGATGAAAAACTGTTTTTT.

The rearrangement joins TRBV6-5 to TRBJ2-7; 8 bases are shared with TRBD1. V lost 2 bases, J lost 0 bases, and 0 bases stayed unmatched. The germline V gene has CDR1 MNHEY and CDR2 SVGAGI. This CDR3 spans 14 amino acids. The CDR3 sequence is CASSYGQGSYEQYF. In nucleotides, the CDR3 is TGTGCCAGCAGTTACGGACAGGGCTCCTACGAGCAGTACTTC.